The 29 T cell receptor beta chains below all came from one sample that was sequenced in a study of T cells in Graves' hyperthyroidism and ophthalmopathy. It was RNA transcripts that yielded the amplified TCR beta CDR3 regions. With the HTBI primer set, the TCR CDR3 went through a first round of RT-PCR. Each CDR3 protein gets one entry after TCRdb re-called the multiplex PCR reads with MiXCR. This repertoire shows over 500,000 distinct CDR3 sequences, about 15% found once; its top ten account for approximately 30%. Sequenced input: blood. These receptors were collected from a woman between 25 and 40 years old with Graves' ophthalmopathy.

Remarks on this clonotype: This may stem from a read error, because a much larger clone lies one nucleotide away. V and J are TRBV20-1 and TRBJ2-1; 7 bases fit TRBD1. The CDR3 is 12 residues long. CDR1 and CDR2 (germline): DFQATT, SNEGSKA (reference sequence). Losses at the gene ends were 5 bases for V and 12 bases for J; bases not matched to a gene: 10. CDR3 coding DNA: TGCAGTGCTGGCCGGGACAGCGATGGGCAGTTCTTC. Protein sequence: CSAGRDSDGQFF.

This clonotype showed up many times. In DNA, the CDR3 is TGTGCCAGCAGTGTCTTAGTCCCGACAGCTTCGAACACCGGGGAGCTGTTTTTT. As protein: CASSVLVPTASNTGELFF. The V call is TRBV2, the J call TRBJ2-2, with D perhaps TRBD1 (5 bases). Trimming pared 4 bases from V and 0 bases from J, leaving 18 bases between. This CDR3 comprises 18 residues. Germline CDR1 SNHLY, CDR2 FYNNEI. Full variable domain (outside the CDR3, taken from reference TRBV2 and TRBJ2-2): EPEVTQTPSHQVTQMGQEVILRCVPISNHLYFYWYRQILGQKVEFLVSFYNNEISEKSEIFDDQFSVERPDGSNFTLKIRSTKLEDSAMYFCASSVLVPTASNTGELFFGEGSRLTVL.

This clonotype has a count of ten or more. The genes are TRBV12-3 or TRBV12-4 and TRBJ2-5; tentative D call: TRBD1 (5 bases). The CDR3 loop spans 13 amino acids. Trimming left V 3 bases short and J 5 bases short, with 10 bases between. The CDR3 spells CASSFIGDETQYF. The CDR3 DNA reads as TGTGCCAGCAGTTTTATAGGGGATGAGACCCAGTACTTC.

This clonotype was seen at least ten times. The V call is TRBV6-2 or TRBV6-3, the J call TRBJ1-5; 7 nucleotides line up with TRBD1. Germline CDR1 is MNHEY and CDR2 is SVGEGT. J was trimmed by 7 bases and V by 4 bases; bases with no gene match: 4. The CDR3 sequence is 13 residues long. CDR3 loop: CASSSRGWQPQHF. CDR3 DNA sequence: TGTGCCAGCAGTTCCAGGGGGTGGCAGCCCCAGCATTTT.

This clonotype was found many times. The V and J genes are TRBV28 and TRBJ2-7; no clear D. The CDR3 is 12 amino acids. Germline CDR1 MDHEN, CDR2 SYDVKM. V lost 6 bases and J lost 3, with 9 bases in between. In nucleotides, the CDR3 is TGTGCCAGCAGAAGGGCAGGCTACGAGCAGTACTTC. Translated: CASRRAGYEQYF.

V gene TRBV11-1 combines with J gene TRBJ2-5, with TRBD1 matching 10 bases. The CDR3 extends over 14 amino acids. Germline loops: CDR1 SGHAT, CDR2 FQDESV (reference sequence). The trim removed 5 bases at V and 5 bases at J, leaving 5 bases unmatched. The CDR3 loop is CASSAGQGRETQYF. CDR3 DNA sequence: TGTGCCAGCAGCGCGGGACAGGGGAGGGAGACCCAGTACTTC.

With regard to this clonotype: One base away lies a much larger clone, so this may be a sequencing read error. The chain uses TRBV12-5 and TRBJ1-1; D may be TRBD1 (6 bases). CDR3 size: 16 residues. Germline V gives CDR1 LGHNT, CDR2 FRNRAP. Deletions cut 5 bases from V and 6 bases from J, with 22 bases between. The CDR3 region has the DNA TGTGCTAGTGGTATAGGTCCAGGGGCTAGGATCGCTGAAGCTTTCTTT. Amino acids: CASGIGPGARIAEAFF. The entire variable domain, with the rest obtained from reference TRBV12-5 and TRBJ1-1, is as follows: DARVTQTPRHKVTEMGQEVTMRCQPILGHNTVFWYRQTMMQGLELLAYFRNRAPLDDSGMPKDRFSAEMPDATLATLKIQPSEPRDSAVYFCASGIGPGARIAEAFFGQGTRLTVV.

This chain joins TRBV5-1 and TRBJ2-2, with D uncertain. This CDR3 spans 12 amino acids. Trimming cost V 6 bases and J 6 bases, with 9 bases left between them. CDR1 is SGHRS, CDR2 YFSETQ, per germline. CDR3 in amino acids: CASTLGSGELFF. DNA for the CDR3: TGCGCCAGCACCCTTGGATCCGGGGAGCTGTTTTTT.

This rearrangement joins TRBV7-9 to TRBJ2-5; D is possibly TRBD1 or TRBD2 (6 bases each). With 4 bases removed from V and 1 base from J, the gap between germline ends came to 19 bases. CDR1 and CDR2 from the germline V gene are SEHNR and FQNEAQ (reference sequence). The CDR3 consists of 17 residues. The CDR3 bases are TGTGCCAGCAGCTCCAGTCAGGGTGGGGGGCCCCAAGAGACCCAGTACTTC. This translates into CASSSSQGGGPQETQYF. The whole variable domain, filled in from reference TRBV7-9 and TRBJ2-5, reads DTGVSQNPRHKITKRGQNVTFRCDPISEHNRLYWYRQTLGQGPEFLTYFQNEAQLEKSRLLSDRFSAERPKGSFSTLEIQRTEQGDSAMYLCASSSSQGGGPQETQYFGPGTRLLVL.

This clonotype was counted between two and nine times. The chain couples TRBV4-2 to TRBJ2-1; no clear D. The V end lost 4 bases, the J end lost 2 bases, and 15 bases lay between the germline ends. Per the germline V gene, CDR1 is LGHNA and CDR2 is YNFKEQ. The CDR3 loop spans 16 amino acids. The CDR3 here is CASSPYHIPPYNEQFF. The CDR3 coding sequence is TGTGCCAGCAGCCCATATCACATACCGCCCTACAATGAGCAGTTCTTC.

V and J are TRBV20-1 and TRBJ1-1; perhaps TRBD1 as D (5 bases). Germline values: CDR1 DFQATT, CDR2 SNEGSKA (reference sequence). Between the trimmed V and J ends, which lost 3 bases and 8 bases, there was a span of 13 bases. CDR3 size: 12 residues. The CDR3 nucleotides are TGCAGTGCTAGTCCCGGGACTGCCGAAGCTTTCTTT. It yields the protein CSASPGTAEAFF.

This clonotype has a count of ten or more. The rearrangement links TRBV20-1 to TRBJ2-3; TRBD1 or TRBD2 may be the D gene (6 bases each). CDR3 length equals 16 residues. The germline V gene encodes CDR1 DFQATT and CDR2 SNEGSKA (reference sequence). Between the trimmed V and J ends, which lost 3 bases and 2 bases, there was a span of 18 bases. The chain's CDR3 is CSASGSTGAFTDTQYF. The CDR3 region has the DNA TGCAGTGCTAGCGGGTCGACGGGGGCTTTCACAGATACGCAGTATTTT.

The CDR3 bases are TGTGCCAGCAGCCTCGGGGACAGGTGGACCGGGGAGCTGTTTTTT. This sequence encodes CASSLGDRWTGELFF. The chain joins TRBV11-1 to TRBJ2-2, with 8 bases fitting TRBD1. Germline-derived CDR1 and CDR2 are SGHAT and FQDESV (reference sequence). Trimming removed 5 bases from V and 5 bases from J; junction bases left unmatched: 7. This CDR3 has 15 amino acids.

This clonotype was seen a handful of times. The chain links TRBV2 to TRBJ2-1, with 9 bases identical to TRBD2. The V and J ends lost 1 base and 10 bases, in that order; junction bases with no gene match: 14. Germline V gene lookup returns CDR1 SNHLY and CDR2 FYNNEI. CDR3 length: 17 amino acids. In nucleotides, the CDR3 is TGTGCCAGCAGTGAAGATTCGCAGGCGGGAGGGCCCGGCGAGCAGTTCTTC. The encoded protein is CASSEDSQAGGPGEQFF.

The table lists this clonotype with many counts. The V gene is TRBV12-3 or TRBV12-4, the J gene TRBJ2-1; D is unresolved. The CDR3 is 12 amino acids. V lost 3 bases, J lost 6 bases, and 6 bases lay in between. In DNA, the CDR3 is TGTGCCAGCAGTTTCTCTCTCAATGAGCAGTTCTTC. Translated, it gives CASSFSLNEQFF.

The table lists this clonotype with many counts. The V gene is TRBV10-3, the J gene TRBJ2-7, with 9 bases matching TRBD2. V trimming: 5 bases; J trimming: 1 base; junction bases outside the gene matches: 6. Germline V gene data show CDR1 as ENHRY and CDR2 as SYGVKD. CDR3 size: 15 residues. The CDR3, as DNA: TGTGCCATCAGTTCGACTAGCGGATCGTCCTACGAGCAGTACTTC. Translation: CAISSTSGSSYEQYF.

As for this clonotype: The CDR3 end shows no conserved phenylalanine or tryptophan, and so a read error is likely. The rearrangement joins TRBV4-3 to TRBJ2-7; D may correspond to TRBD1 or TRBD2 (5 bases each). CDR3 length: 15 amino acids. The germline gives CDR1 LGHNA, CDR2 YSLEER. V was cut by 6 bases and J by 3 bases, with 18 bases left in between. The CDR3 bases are TGCGCCAGCAGGTGGGGACGAGGCGGTCGCTACGAGCAGTACTCC. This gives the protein CASRWGRGGRYEQYS.

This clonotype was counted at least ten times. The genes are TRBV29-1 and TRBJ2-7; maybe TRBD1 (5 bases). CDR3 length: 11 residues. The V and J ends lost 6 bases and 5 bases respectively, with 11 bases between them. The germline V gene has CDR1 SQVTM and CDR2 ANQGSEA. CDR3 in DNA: TGCAGCGTACGCCAGGGCCACGAGCAGTACTTC. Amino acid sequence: CSVRQGHEQYF.

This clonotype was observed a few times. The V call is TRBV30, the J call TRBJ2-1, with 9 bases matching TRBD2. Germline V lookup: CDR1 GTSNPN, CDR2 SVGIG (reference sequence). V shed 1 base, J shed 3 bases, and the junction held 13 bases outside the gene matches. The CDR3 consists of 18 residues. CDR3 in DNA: TGTGCCTGGAGTGGGGCTAGCGGGATTGAGAGGGTCTACAATGAGCAGTTCTTC. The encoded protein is CAWSGASGIERVYNEQFF.

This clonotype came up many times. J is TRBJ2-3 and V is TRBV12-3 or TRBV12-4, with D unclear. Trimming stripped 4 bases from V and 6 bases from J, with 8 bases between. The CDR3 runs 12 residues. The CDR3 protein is CASSYGSDTQYF. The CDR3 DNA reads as TGTGCCAGCAGTTATGGATCGGATACGCAGTATTTT.

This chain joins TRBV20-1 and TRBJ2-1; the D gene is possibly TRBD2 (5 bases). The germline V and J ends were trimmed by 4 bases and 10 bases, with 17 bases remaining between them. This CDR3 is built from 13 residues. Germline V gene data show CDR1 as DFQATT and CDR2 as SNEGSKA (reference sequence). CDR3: CSATHMRGGEQFF. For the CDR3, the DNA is TGCAGTGCTACCCACATGCGCGGCGGGGAGCAGTTCTTC.

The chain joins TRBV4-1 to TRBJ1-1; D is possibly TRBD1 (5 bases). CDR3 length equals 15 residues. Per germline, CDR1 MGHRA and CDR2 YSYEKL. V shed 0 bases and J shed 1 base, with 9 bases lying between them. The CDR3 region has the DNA TGCGCCAGCAGCCAAGAGCGACAGTCGAACACTGAAGCTTTCTTT. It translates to CASSQERQSNTEAFF.

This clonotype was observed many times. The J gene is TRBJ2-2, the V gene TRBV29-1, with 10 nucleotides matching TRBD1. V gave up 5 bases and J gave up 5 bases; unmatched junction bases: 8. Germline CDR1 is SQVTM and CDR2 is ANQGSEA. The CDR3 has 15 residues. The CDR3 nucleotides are TGCAGCGTTCTGGTAGGGACAGGGGCAACCGGGGAGCTGTTTTTT. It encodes CSVLVGTGATGELFF.

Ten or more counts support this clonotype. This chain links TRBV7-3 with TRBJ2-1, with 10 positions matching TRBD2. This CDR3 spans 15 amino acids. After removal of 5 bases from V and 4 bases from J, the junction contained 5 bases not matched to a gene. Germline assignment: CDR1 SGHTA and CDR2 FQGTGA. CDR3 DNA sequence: TGTGCCAGCAGCCGAGGACTAGCGGAATACAATGAGCAGTTCTTC. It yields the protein CASSRGLAEYNEQFF. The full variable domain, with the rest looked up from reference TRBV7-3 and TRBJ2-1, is GAGVSQTPSNKVTEKGKYVELRCDPISGHTALYWYRQSLGQGPEFLIYFQGTGAADDSGLPNDRFFAVRPEGSVSTLKIQRTERGDSAVYLCASSRGLAEYNEQFFGPGTRLTVL.

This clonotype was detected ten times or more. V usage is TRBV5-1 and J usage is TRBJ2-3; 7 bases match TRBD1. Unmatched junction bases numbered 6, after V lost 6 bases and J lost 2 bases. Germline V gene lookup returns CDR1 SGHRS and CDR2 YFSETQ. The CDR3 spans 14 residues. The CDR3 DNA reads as TGCGCCAGCACCCAGGGGGATTACACAGATACGCAGTATTTT. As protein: CASTQGDYTDTQYF.

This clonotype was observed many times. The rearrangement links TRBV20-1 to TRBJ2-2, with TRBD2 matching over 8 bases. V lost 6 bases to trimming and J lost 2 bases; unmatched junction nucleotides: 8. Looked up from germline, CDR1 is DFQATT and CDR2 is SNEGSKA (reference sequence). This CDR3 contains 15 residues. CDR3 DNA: TGCAGTGCCCTCAGTGGACTAGCAAACACCGGGGAGCTGTTTTTT. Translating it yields CSALSGLANTGELFF.

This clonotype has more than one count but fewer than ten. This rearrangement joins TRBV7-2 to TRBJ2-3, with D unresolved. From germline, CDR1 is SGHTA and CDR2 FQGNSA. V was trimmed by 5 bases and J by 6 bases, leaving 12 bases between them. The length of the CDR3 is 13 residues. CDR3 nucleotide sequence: TGTGCCAGCAGCCCCTCTACTACCGATACGCAGTATTTT. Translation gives CASSPSTTDTQYF.

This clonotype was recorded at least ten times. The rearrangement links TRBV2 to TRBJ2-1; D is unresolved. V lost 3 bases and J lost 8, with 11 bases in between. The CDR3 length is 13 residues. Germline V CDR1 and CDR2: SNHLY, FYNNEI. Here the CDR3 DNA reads TGTGCCAGCAGTGAGCAACTTTGGTATGAGCAGTTCTTC. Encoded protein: CASSEQLWYEQFF.

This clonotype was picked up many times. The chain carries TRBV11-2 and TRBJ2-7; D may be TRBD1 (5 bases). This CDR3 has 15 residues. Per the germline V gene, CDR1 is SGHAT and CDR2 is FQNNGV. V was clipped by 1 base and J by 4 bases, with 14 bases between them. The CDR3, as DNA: TGTGCCAGCAGCTTAGGACAGATGAAATTTTACGAGCAGTACTTC. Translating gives CASSLGQMKFYEQYF. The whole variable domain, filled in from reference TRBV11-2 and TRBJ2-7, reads EAGVAQSPRYKIIEKRQSVAFWCNPISGHATLYWYQQILGQGPKLLIQFQNNGVVDDSQLPKDRFSAERLKGVDSTLKIQPAKLEDSAVYLCASSLGQMKFYEQYFGPGTRLTVT.